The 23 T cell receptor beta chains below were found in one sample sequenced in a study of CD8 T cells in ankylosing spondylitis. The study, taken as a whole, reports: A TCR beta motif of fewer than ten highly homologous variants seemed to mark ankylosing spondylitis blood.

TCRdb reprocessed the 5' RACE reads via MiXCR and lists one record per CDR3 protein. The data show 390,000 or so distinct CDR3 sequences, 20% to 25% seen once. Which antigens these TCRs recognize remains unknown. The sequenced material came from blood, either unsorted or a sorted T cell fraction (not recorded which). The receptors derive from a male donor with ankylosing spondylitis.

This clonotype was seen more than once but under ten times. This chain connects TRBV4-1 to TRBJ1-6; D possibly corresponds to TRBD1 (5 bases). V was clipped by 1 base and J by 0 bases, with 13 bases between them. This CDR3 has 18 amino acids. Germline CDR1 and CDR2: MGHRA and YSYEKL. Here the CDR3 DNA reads TGCGCCAGCAGCCAAGTTGATCCAGGGAGCTCCTATAATTCACCCCTCCACTTT. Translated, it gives CASSQVDPGSSYNSPLHF.

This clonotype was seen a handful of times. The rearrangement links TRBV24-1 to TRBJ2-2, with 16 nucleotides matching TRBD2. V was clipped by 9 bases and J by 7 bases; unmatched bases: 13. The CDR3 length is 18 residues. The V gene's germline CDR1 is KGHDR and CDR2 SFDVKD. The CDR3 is CATSRPGLAGGPHGELFF. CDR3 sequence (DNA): TGTGCCACCTCGCGACCGGGACTAGCGGGAGGGCCACACGGGGAGCTGTTTTTT.

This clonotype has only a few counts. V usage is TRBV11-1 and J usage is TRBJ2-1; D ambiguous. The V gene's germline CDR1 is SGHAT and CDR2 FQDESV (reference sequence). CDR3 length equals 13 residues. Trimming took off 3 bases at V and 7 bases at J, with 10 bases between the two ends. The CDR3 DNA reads TGTGCCAGCAGCTTTGGACCGAAGAATGAGCAGTTCTTC. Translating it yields CASSFGPKNEQFF.

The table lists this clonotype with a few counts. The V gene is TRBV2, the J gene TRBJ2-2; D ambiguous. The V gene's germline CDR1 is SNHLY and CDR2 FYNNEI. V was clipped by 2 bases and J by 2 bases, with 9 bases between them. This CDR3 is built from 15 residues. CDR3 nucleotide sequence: TGTGCCAGCAGTGAACTCCTGACTAACACCGGGGAGCTGTTTTTT. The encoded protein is CASSELLTNTGELFF.

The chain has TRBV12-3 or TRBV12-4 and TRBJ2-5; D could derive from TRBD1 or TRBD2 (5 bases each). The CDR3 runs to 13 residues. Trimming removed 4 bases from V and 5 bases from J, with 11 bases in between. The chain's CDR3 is CASSSGREETQYF. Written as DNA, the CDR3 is TGTGCCAGCAGTTCGGGACGAGAGGAGACCCAGTACTTC.

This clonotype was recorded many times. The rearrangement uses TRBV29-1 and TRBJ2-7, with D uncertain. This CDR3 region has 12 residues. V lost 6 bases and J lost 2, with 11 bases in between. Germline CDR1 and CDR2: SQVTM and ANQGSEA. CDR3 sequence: CSVRAGPYEQYF. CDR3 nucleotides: TGCAGCGTCCGGGCCGGACCCTACGAGCAGTACTTC.

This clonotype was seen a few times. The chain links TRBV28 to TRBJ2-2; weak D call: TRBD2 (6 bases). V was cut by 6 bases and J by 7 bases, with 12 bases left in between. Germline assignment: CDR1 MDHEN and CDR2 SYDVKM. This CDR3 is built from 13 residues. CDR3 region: CASRGTPFGELFF. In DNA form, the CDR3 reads TGTGCCAGCAGGGGGACTCCGTTCGGGGAGCTGTTTTTT.

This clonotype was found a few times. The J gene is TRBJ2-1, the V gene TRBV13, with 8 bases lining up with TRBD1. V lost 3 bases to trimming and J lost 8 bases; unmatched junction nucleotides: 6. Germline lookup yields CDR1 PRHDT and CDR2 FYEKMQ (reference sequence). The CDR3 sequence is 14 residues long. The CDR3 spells CASSFTPGGHEQFF. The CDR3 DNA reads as TGTGCCAGCAGCTTTACGCCAGGGGGCCATGAGCAGTTCTTC.

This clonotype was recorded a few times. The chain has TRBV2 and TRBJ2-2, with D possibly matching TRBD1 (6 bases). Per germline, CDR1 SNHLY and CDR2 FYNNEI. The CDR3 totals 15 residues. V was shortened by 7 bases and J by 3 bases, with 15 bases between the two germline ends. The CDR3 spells CASISGTTDTGELFF. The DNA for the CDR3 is TGTGCCAGCATATCCGGGACAACCGACACCGGGGAGCTGTTTTTT.

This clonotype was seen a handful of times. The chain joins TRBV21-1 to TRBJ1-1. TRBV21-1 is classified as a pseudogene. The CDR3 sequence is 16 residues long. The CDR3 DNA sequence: TGTGCCAGCAGCGGGGGGGGAGGGGACCTCGGCACTGAAGCTTTCTTT. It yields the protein CASSGGGGDLGTEAFF.

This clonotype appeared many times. CDR3 in amino acids: CASSLRLGSYEQYF. CDR3 DNA sequence: TGTGCCAGCAGCTTGCGGCTAGGTAGTTACGAGCAGTACTTC. The J gene is TRBJ2-7, the V gene TRBV7-2; D is unresolved. The CDR3 is 14 residues long. V was clipped by 3 bases and J by 4 bases, with 13 bases between them. CDR1 is SGHTA, CDR2 FQGNSA, per germline.

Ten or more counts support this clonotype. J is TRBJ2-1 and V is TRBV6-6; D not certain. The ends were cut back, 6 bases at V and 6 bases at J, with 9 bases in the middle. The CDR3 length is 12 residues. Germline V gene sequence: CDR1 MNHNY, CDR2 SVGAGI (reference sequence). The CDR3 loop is CASSWVSNEQFF. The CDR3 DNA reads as TGTGCCAGCAGCTGGGTCTCCAATGAGCAGTTCTTC.

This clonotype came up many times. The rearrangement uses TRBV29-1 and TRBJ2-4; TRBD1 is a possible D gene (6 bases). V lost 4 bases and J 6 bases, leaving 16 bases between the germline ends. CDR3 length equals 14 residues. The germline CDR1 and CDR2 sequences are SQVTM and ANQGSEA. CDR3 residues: CSVGDIGVGNIQYF. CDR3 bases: TGCAGCGTTGGGGACATTGGGGTGGGAAACATTCAGTACTTC.

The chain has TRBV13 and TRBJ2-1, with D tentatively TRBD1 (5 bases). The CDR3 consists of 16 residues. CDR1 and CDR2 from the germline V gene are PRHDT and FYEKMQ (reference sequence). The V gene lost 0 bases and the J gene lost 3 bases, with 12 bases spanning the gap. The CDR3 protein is CASSLGAQGIYNEQFF. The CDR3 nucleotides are TGTGCCAGCAGCTTAGGAGCTCAGGGAATCTACAATGAGCAGTTCTTC.

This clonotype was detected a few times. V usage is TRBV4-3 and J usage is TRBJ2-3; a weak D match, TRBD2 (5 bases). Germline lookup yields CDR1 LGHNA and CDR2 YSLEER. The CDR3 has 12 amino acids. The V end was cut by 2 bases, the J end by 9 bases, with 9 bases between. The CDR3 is CASSQLPGTQYF. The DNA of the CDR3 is TGCGCCAGCAGCCAACTACCGGGGACGCAGTATTTT.

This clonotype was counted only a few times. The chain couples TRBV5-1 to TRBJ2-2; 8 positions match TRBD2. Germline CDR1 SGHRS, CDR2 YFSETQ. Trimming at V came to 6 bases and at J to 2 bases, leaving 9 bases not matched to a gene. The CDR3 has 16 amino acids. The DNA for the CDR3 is TGCGCCAGCAACCCCTCCGGGAGGGGCAACACCGGGGAGCTGTTTTTT. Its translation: CASNPSGRGNTGELFF.

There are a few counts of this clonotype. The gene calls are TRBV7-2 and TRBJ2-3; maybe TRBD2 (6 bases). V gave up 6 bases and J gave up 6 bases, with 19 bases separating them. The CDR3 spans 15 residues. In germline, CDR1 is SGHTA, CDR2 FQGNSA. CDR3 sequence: CASRLLADAGDTQYF. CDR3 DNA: TGTGCCAGCAGGCTCCTGGCGGACGCGGGGGATACGCAGTATTTT.

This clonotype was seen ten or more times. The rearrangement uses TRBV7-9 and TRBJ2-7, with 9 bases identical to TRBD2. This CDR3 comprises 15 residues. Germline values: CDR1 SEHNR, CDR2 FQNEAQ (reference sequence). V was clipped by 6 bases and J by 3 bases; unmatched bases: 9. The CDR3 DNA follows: TGTGCCAGCAGTTCCAGCGGGGGGAGCCGCTACGAGCAGTACTTC. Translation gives CASSSSGGSRYEQYF.

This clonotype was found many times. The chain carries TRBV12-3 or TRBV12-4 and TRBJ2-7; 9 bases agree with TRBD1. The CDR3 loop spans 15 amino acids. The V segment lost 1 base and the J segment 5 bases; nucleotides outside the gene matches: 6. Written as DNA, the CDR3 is TGTGCCAGCAGTTTAGGGGACAGGGTAATCGACGAGCAGTACTTC. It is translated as CASSLGDRVIDEQYF.

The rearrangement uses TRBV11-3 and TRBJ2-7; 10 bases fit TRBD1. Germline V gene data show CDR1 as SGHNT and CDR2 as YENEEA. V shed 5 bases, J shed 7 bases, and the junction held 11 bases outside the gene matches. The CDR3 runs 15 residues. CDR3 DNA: TGTGCCAGCAGCAACCTAAGACAGGGGGCGGGGGAGCAGTACTTC. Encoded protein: CASSNLRQGAGEQYF.

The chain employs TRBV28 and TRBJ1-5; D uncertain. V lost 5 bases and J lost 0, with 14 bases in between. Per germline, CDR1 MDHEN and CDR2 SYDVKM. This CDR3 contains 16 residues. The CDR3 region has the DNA TGTGCCAGCAGTCAAGACCGAGCTTATAGCAATCAGCCCCAGCATTTT. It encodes CASSQDRAYSNQPQHF.

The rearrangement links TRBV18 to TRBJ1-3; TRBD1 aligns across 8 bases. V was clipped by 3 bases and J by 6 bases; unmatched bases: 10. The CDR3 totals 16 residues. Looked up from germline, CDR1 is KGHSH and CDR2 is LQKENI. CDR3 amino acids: CASSPLTGARENTIYF. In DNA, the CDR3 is TGTGCCAGCTCACCGCTGACAGGGGCGCGGGAAAACACCATATATTTT.

CDR3 sequence: CASSHWGNEQFF. The CDR3, as DNA: TGTGCCAGCAGCCACTGGGGCAATGAGCAGTTCTTC. The rearrangement links TRBV3-1 to TRBJ2-1; D is uncertain. V was cut by 3 bases and J by 6 bases, with 6 bases left in between. Germline loops: CDR1 LGHDT, CDR2 YNNKEL (reference sequence). The CDR3 is made up of 12 amino acids.